This TCR beta chain was captured by sequencing in a study of cytomegalovirus exposure and HLA in healthy donors. Findings and limits, study-wide: Near-uniform donor sequencing depth was presumed by presence/absence analyses. In vitro assays verified that three CMV-associated chains recognized CMV antigens specifically. As a later analysis revealed, the rate of TCR association differed by HLA locus, with DRB1 most and HLA-C fewest.

A word on this clone: Antigen unknown.

V dropped 1 base and J dropped 7; count of bases not matched to a gene: 11. Germline loops: CDR1 SGDLS, CDR2 YYNGEE. CDR3 length equals 17 residues. Researchers ran the PCR with 60 Vbeta and 13 Jbeta primers. The protocol was immunoSEQ multiplex PCR, while the TCRdb copy is restricted to in-frame clones and leaves out a portion. Seen here are about 220,000 clones, roughly 82% observed once, and the top ten hold 6%. The sequence derives from a man in his forties in good health and CMV-seropositive. This chain links TRBV9 with TRBJ2-1; 10 bases line up with TRBD2. The sample taken for sequencing was PBMCs. The DNA for the CDR3 is TGTGCCAGCAGCGTAATCCCGAGCGGGAGGGCCTGGAATGAGCAGTTCTTC. Protein product: CASSVIPSGRAWNEQFF. Together with reference TRBV9 and TRBJ2-1, the CDR3 gives the full variable domain: DSGVTQTPKHLITATGQRVTLRCSPRSGDLSVYWYQQSLDQGLQFLIQYYNGEERAKGNILERFSAQQFPDLHSELNLSSLELGDSALYFCASSVIPSGRAWNEQFFGPGTRLTVL.